The source of this T cell receptor beta chain is a study of CD8 T cells in ankylosing spondylitis. TCRdb itself ran the 5' RACE reads through MiXCR, one entry per CDR3 protein. Among a few hundred thousand distinct CDR3 sequences listed, 15% to 20% were seen once. J gave up 4 bases and V 6 bases, and 4 bases lay outside the gene matches. This CDR3 comprises 13 residues. Overall study findings and caveats: As reported, disease-linked clones showed significant enrichment in matched ankylosing spondylitis synovial fluid. A motif in TCR beta, a set of about eight highly homologous variants, appeared characteristic of ankylosing spondylitis blood.

Notes on this clonotype: The antigen is unknown.

This chain connects TRBV12-3 or TRBV12-4 to TRBJ2-5, with 8 nucleotides matching TRBD1. The source of this sequence is a male donor with ankylosing spondylitis. Specimen: blood, either unsorted or a sorted T cell fraction (not recorded which). This CDR3 reads CASSGTGIETQYF. The CDR3 DNA follows: TGTGCCAGCAGCGGGACAGGAATAGAGACCCAGTACTTC.